The 15 T cell receptor beta chains below were found in one sample sequenced in a study of T cells after posttransplantation cyclophosphamide. Sequencing was performed with immunoSEQ multiplex PCR; in TCRdb, only in-frame clones are kept and a portion is missing. The sample contains some 20,000 clones, around 90% of which appear only once. A marrow graft followed busulfan-fludarabine conditioning, with cyclophosphamide on days +3 and +4. The specimen was PBMCs, collected after allogeneic stem cell transplant with posttransplant cyclophosphamide. All receptors come from a female patient aged 40 to 50 who received an allogeneic stem cell transplant from a related donor, was CMV-positive, and had no GVHD. Some T cells could come from the graft donor.

This clone was found a few times. The rearrangement uses TRBV2 and TRBJ1-2; possible D gene TRBD1, 5 bases. The germline gives CDR1 SNHLY, CDR2 FYNNEI. Trimming removed 6 bases from V and 4 bases from J, with 12 bases in between. CDR3 length: 13 amino acids. The CDR3 sequence is CASSPDRLYGYTF. The CDR3 region has the DNA TGTGCCAGCAGCCCTGACAGACTCTATGGCTACACCTTC.

This clone showed up just a few times. The V and J genes are TRBV9 and TRBJ1-2; TRBD1 might be the D (5 bases). Germline-derived CDR1 and CDR2 are SGDLS and YYNGEE. Trimming stripped 0 bases from V and 3 bases from J, with 12 bases between. This CDR3 has 15 residues. DNA for the CDR3: TGTGCCAGCAGCGTAGGAGTAGGGGTGGACTATGGCTACACCTTC. Its translation is CASSVGVGVDYGYTF. The whole variable domain, filled in from reference TRBV9 and TRBJ1-2, reads DSGVTQTPKHLITATGQRVTLRCSPRSGDLSVYWYQQSLDQGLQFLIQYYNGEERAKGNILERFSAQQFPDLHSELNLSSLELGDSALYFCASSVGVGVDYGYTFGSGTRLTVV.

This clone was detected a few times. This sequence joins TRBV7-6 and TRBJ1-2, with 8 bases matching TRBD1. The CDR3 spans 15 residues. CDR1 is SGHVS and CDR2 is FNYEAQ in the germline V gene. V shed 5 bases, J shed 2 bases, and the junction held 7 bases outside the gene matches. The CDR3 sequence is CASSPVRGLNYGYTF. The CDR3 DNA is TGTGCCAGCAGCCCTGTCAGGGGGCTGAACTATGGCTACACCTTC.

V and J are TRBV5-8 and TRBJ2-7, with TRBD2 matching 10 bases. Looked up from germline, CDR1 is SGHTS and CDR2 is YDEGEE. V was clipped by 3 bases and J by 5 bases; unmatched bases: 8. CDR3 length: 15 amino acids. The CDR3 DNA reads TGTGCCAGCAGCTGGGGTAGCGGGAGGTTAAACGAGCAGTACTTC. This translates into CASSWGSGRLNEQYF.

This chain joins TRBV4-1 and TRBJ2-7, with 8 bases identical to TRBD1. The germline V gene encodes CDR1 MGHRA and CDR2 YSYEKL. The CDR3 is 17 residues long. The V gene end was trimmed by 5 bases and the J gene end by 2 bases; junction bases not matched to a gene: 14. As DNA, the CDR3 is TGCGCCAGCAGCGAAGGGGCAGGGGGCGCCGGGACCTACGAGCAGTACTTC. It codes for CASSEGAGGAGTYEQYF.

V gene TRBV6-5 combines with J gene TRBJ2-7; 8 positions agree with TRBD1. From germline, CDR1 is MNHEY and CDR2 SVGAGI. The CDR3 totals 15 residues. With V trimmed by 0 bases and J by 2 bases, 3 bases remained unmatched. CDR3 protein: CASSYSPTGAYEQYF. The CDR3 DNA reads TGTGCCAGCAGTTACTCTCCGACAGGGGCCTACGAGCAGTACTTC.

This clone was observed once. The chain combines TRBV29-1 with TRBJ2-7; TRBD1 agrees at 8 bases. This CDR3 comprises 13 residues. CDR1 SQVTM and CDR2 ANQGSEA come from the germline V gene. With 3 bases clipped from V and 3 bases from J, the junction kept 4 bases outside the gene matches. CDR3: CSVDGQGYYEQYF. The CDR3 DNA reads TGCAGCGTTGACGGACAGGGTTACTACGAGCAGTACTTC.

The rearrangement links TRBV14 to TRBJ2-3; 8 nucleotides agree with TRBD1. CDR3 length: 16 amino acids. Trimming took 2 bases from V and 1 from J; bases not matched to a gene: 5. The germline CDR1 and CDR2 sequences are SGHDN and FVKESK. The DNA for the CDR3 is TGTGCCAGCAGCCAAAGGCAGGGGGCAGGCACAGATACGCAGTATTTT. Its protein is CASSQRQGAGTDTQYF.

This clone was detected a few times. The chain links TRBV25-1 to TRBJ2-1; 7 nucleotides line up with TRBD2. Germline values: CDR1 MGHDK, CDR2 SYGVNS. V gave up 11 bases and J gave up 4 bases; unmatched junction bases: 20. The CDR3 has 17 amino acids. The CDR3 spells CAGVQFPLAAQYNEQFF. In DNA, the CDR3 is TGTGCCGGAGTCCAGTTCCCCCTAGCGGCCCAGTACAATGAGCAGTTCTTC.

The CDR3 reads CASGTSGGLSSYNEQFF. The CDR3 DNA sequence: TGTGCCAGTGGGACTAGCGGGGGGTTAAGCTCCTACAATGAGCAGTTCTTC. V usage is TRBV19 and J usage is TRBJ2-1; 15 positions agree with TRBD2. Germline V CDR1 and CDR2: LNHDA, SQIVND (reference sequence). Unmatched junction bases numbered 5, after V lost 8 bases and J lost 0 bases. The CDR3 has 17 residues.

The chain uses TRBV29-1 and TRBJ1-2; perhaps TRBD1 as D (5 bases). This CDR3 region has 14 residues. With 4 bases removed from V and 6 bases from J, the gap between germline ends came to 18 bases. Germline assignment: CDR1 SQVTM and CDR2 ANQGSEA. The CDR3 sequence: CSVADRLDFNGYTF. CDR3 bases: TGCAGCGTTGCCGACAGACTCGACTTCAATGGCTACACCTTC.

Only one count was recorded for this clone. This chain joins TRBV7-3 and TRBJ1-1, with TRBD1 as a possible D gene (5 bases). The CDR3 contains 14 residues. CDR1 is SGHTA and CDR2 is FQGTGA in the germline V gene. The germline V and J ends were trimmed by 6 bases and 2 bases, with 13 bases remaining between them. Here the CDR3 reads CASRQDRVNTEAFF. For the CDR3, the DNA is TGTGCCAGCAGACAAGACAGAGTCAACACTGAAGCTTTCTTT.

The chain recombines TRBV13 with TRBJ2-7, with TRBD1 matching over 12 bases. V was pared by 5 bases and J by 0 bases, with 11 bases of the junction left unmatched. The CDR3 sequence is 18 residues long. Germline V gene data show CDR1 as PRHDT and CDR2 as FYEKMQ (reference sequence). The CDR3 loop reads CASSPLGTGGGGSYEQYF. The CDR3, as DNA: TGTGCCAGCAGCCCCCTAGGGACAGGGGGCGGCGGCTCCTACGAGCAGTACTTC.

In DNA, the CDR3 is TGTGCCAGCAGCTCCTGGACAGGGAGCACTGAAGCTTTCTTT. This codes for CASSSWTGSTEAFF. The V and J genes are TRBV7-3 and TRBJ1-1; the match to TRBD1 covers 8 bases. CDR1 and CDR2 from the germline V gene are SGHTA and FQGTGA. Trimming removed 4 bases from V and 4 bases from J; junction bases left unmatched: 5. The CDR3 runs 14 residues.

This sequence joins TRBV9 and TRBJ2-1; a possible D gene is TRBD2 (5 bases). Trimming removed 3 bases at V and 1 base at J, with 14 bases between. The CDR3 extends over 16 amino acids. The germline V gene has CDR1 SGDLS and CDR2 YYNGEE. The CDR3 region is CASSGRGLESYNEQFF. CDR3 sequence (DNA): TGTGCCAGCAGCGGTAGAGGGCTCGAATCCTACAATGAGCAGTTCTTC.